This TCR beta chain was captured in a study of T-cell reconstitution after alpha-beta-depleted transplantation in children. The table lists this clonotype with many counts. Its antigen is unidentified. Trimming removed 3 bases from V and 0 bases from J, with 21 bases in between. Germline CDR1 MDHEN, CDR2 SYDVKM. The CDR3 sequence is 18 residues long. Study findings and constraints: Recipient T cells and thymic progenitors that survived were the source of the high TCRbeta diversity seen at day 60 in some patients. As was reported, about two months after transplant, alpha-beta T cells came from several hundred expanded graft clones. Newly produced T cells mostly accounted for T-cell counts and diversity one year post-transplant.

TCRbeta library construction was performed incorporating unique molecular identifiers. TCRdb itself ran the PCR reads through MiXCR, one entry per CDR3 protein. The sample consists of about 300,000 distinct CDR3 sequences, around 10% of them appearing once. Specimen: PBMCs, collected before TCRalphabeta/CD19-depleted stem cell transplant. The sequence was collected from a boy younger than two with acute myeloid leukemia, due to receive a stem cell transplant. V and J are TRBV28 and TRBJ2-7, with unresolved D. In nucleotides, the CDR3 is TGTGCCAGCAGTTTCAGAGTCGGCCGGCAAGGTCCCTCCTACGAGCAGTACTTC. Encoded protein: CASSFRVGRQGPSYEQYF.